This TCR beta chain emerged from a study of T cells in Graves' hyperthyroidism and ophthalmopathy. The blood sample was taken at first hyperthyroidism diagnosis, before any ophthalmopathy symptoms. This clonotype was observed at least ten times. Amplification of TCR beta CDR3 regions used RNA as the template. HTBI primers were employed in a first-round RT-PCR of the TCR CDR3. Via MiXCR, TCRdb re-called the multiplex PCR reads, giving one row per CDR3 protein. The table lists roughly 400,000 distinct CDR3 sequences, roughly 14% of them singletons, with roughly 26% in the top ten. The CDR3 sequence is 13 residues long. V was cut by 3 bases and J by 6 bases, with 10 bases left in between. Germline CDR1 and CDR2: SNHLY and FYNNEI.

V usage is TRBV2 and J usage is TRBJ2-3; no reliable D call. Material: blood. This sequence originates from a woman under 30 with Graves' hyperthyroidism that later progressed to Graves' ophthalmopathy. CDR3 amino acids: CASSEAQRDTQYF. The CDR3 DNA sequence: TGTGCCAGCAGTGAGGCCCAACGGGATACGCAGTATTTT.